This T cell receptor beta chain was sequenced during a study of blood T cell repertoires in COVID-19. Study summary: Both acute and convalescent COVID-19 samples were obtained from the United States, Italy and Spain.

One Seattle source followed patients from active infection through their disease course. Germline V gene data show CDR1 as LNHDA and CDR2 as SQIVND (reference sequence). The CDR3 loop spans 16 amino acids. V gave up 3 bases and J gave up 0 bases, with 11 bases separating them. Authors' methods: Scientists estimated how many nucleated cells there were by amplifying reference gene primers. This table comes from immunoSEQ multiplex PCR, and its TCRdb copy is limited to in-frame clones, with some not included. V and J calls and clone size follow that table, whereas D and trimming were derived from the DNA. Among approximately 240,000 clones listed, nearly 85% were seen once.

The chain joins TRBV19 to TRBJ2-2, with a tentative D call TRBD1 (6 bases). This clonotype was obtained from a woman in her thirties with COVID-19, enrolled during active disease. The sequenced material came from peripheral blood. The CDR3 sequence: CASSIRGGANTGELFF. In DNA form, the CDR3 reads TGTGCCAGTAGTATCCGAGGGGGAGCGAACACCGGGGAGCTGTTTTTT.